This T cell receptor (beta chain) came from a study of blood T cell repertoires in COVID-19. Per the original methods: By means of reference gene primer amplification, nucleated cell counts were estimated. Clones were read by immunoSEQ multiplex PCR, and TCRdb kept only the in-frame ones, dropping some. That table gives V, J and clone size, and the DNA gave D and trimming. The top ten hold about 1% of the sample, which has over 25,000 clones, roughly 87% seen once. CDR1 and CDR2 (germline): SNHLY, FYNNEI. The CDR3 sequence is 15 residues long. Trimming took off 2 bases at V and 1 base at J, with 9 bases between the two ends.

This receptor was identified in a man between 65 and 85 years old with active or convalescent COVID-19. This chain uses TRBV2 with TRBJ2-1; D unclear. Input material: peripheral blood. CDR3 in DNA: TGTGCCAGCAGTGAATCGGTCCCGTCCTACAATGAGCAGTTCTTC. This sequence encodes CASSESVPSYNEQFF.